This is a list of T cell receptor beta chains from one sample in a study of T-cell memory formation after mild COVID-19. TCRdb analysed the 5' RACE reads with MiXCR anew, one entry per CDR3 protein. Of fewer than 350,000 distinct CDR3 sequences in the sample, around 8% were seen once. Sequencing input: PBMCs or a T cell subset sorted from them (not recorded which). Receptors were obtained from a man aged 18 to 29 who had mild COVID-19 (a few samples of this study predate the infection). Cell type and time point are not known. Both conserved end residues are part of each CDR3. The D gene is left open where the match is weak. Clone size is given for some rows only: seen once, a few or many times, or a class if the clone is expanded.

V gene	J gene	clone size	D gene	CDR3 DNA	CDR3 protein
TRBV6-2/TRBV6-3	TRBJ2-1	many	NA	TGTGCCAGCAGTTACTGGTCTGGGACAAAGTACAATGAGCAGTTCTTC	CASSYWSGTKYNEQFF
TRBV12-3/TRBV12-4	TRBJ2-1	few	NA	TGTGCCAGCACGATCAACTCCTACAATGAGCAGTTCTTC	CASTINSYNEQFF
TRBV5-6	TRBJ1-2	many	TRBD1	TGTGCCAGCAGCTTGGACAGGGGGCAAAGCTACACCTTC	CASSLDRGQSYTF
TRBV7-2	TRBJ2-3	NA	TRBD1	TGTGCCAGCAGCACGATGGGACAGGAAGCAGATACGCAGTATTTT	CASSTMGQEADTQYF
TRBV28	TRBJ1-2	few	NA	TGTGCCAGTTCCACCCCCGGACAGAGTTTCTTC	CASSTPGQSFF
TRBV12-3/TRBV12-4	TRBJ2-1	many	NA	TGTGCCAGCAGTCCGCGGGCTAGCTACTCCCGGGTGGGTGTGGAGCAGTTCTTC	CASSPRASYSRVGVEQFF
TRBV7-2	TRBJ1-5	once	NA	TGTGCCAGCAGCTTTGGTCCAGGGGTAAATCAGCCCCAGCATTTT	CASSFGPGVNQPQHF
TRBV9	TRBJ2-7	many	NA	TGTGCCAGCAGCCCCGAGTCCCACGAGCAGTACTTC	CASSPESHEQYF
TRBV4-2	TRBJ2-5	NA	TRBD2	TGTGCCAGCAGCCGGACTAGCGGGGTTGGAGAGACCCAGTACTTC	CASSRTSGVGETQYF
TRBV3-1	TRBJ2-4	NA	NA	TGTGCCAGCAGCCCCCGGGGGTCAGGCATTCAGTACTTC	CASSPRGSGIQYF
TRBV6-1	TRBJ1-5	few	NA	TGTGCCAGCAGTGAAAGGGACTCATGGGATCAGCCCCAGCATTTT	CASSERDSWDQPQHF
TRBV6-5	TRBJ2-1	many	NA	TGTGCCAGCAGGCGGTTAGCCCGGAACAATGAGCAGTTCTTC	CASRRLARNNEQFF
TRBV7-9	TRBJ1-2	NA	NA	TGTGCCAGCTCGGGACGCAATAACTATGGCTACACCTTC	CASSGRNNYGYTF
TRBV24-1	TRBJ2-3	few	TRBD2	TGTGCCGTAGGCCCAGCGGGGGGCACAGATACGCAGTATTTT	CAVGPAGGTDTQYF
TRBV6-1	TRBJ1-5	many	NA	TGTGCCAGCAGTGCCAATGGGGGTTTAGGTCAGCCCCAGCATTTT	CASSANGGLGQPQHF
TRBV7-6	TRBJ2-3	few	NA	TGTGCCAGCAGCGCCCAGGTGGCAGATACGCAGTATTTT	CASSAQVADTQYF
TRBV6-2/TRBV6-3	TRBJ1-5	few	NA	TGTGCCAGCAACCATCAGCCCCAGCATTTT	CASNHQPQHF
TRBV9	TRBJ1-6	few	NA	TGTGCCAGCAGCGTAGAGGCGAACAACCATAATTCACCCCTCCACTTT	CASSVEANNHNSPLHF
TRBV18	TRBJ2-3	few	NA	TGTGCCAGCTCACCACCTTCGGCCGGCACAGATACGCAGTATTTT	CASSPPSAGTDTQYF
TRBV7-2	TRBJ1-4	NA	NA	TGTGCCAGCAGCTCCCTGAGCTTAAATGAAAAACTGTTTTTT	CASSSLSLNEKLFF
TRBV5-1	TRBJ1-1	many	NA	TGCGCCAGCAGCTTGTCTCCGTCGGACACTGAAGCTTTCTTT	CASSLSPSDTEAFF
TRBV12-3/TRBV12-4	TRBJ1-5	NA	NA	TGTGCCAGCAGTTGGACAGCAGTAGATCAGCCCCAGCATTTT	CASSWTAVDQPQHF
TRBV10-3	TRBJ2-2	NA	NA	TGTGCCATCGGGAAAGTCGTAGCGGCCAACACCGGGGAGCTGTTTTTT	CAIGKVVAANTGELFF
TRBV5-1	TRBJ1-1	few	TRBD1	TGCGCCAGCAGCGAAGGGACAGGGCCGGAAGCTTTCTTT	CASSEGTGPEAFF
TRBV6-2/TRBV6-3	TRBJ2-3	NA	NA	TGTGCCAGCAGTCACGGCAGGGGCACAGATACGCAGTATTTT	CASSHGRGTDTQYF
TRBV4-2	TRBJ2-3	NA	NA	TGTGCCAGCAGCCAACGGTGGCAGGACACAGATACGCAGTATTTT	CASSQRWQDTDTQYF
TRBV5-1	TRBJ1-3	NA	NA	TGCGCCAGCAGCTTGCGGGGGGCGCCGGGAAACACCATATATTTT	CASSLRGAPGNTIYF
TRBV4-1	TRBJ2-5	many	NA	TGCGCCAGCAGCCAAGTCGGGGGGCAGGAGACCCAGTACTTC	CASSQVGGQETQYF
TRBV4-3	TRBJ2-1	few	NA	TGCGCCAGCAGCCAGACTAGTCCAAATGAGCAGTTCTTC	CASSQTSPNEQFF